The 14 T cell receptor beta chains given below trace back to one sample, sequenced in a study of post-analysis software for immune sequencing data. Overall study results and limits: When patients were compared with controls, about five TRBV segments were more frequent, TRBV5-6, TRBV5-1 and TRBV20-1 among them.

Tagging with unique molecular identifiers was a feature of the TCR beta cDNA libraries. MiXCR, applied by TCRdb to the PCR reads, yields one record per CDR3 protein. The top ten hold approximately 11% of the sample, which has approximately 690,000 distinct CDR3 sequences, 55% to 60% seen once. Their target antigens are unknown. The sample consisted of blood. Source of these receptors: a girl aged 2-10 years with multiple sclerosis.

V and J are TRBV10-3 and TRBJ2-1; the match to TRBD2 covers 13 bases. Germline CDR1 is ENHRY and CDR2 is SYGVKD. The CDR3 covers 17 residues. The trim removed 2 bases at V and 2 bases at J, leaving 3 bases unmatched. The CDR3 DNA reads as TGTGCCATCAGTGAGGGACTAGCGGGAGCCACCTACAATGAGCAGTTCTTC. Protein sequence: CAISEGLAGATYNEQFF.

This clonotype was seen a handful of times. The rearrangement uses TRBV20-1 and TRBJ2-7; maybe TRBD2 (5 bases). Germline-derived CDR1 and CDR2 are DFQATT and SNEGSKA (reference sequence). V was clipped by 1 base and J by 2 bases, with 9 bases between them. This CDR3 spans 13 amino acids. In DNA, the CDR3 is TGCAGTGCTAGAGGGCTTAGCGCCTACGAGCAGTACTTC. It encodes CSARGLSAYEQYF.

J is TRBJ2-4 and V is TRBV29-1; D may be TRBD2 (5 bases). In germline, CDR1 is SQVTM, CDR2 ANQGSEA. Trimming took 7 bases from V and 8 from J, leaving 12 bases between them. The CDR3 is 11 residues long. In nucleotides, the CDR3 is TGCAGCGCCCGGGGTATCCACATTCAGTACTTC. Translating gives CSARGIHIQYF.

The CDR3 protein is CASSSTGVSKETQYF. The CDR3 coding sequence is TGTGCCAGCAGCTCCACAGGGGTGTCTAAAGAGACCCAGTACTTC. The chain links TRBV7-9 to TRBJ2-5; 7 nucleotides match TRBD1. With V trimmed by 4 bases and J by 3 bases, 8 bases remained unmatched. CDR1 SEHNR and CDR2 FQNEAQ come from the germline V gene (reference sequence). This CDR3 region has 15 residues. The full variable domain, completed using reference TRBV7-9 and TRBJ2-5, is DTGVSQNPRHKITKRGQNVTFRCDPISEHNRLYWYRQTLGQGPEFLTYFQNEAQLEKSRLLSDRFSAERPKGSFSTLEIQRTEQGDSAMYLCASSSTGVSKETQYFGPGTRLLVL.

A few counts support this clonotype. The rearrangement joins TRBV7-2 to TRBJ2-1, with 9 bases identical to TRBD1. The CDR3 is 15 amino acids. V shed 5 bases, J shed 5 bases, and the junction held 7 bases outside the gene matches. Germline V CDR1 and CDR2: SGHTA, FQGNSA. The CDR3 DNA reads TGTGCCAGCAGCCTGGGACAGGGTTGGAACAATGAGCAGTTCTTC. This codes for CASSLGQGWNNEQFF.

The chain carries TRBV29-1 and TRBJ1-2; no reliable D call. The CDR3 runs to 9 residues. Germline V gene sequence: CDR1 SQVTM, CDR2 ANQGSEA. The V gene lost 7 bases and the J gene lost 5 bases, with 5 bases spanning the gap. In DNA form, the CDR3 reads TGCAGCGGTAATTATGGCTACACCTTC. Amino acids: CSGNYGYTF.

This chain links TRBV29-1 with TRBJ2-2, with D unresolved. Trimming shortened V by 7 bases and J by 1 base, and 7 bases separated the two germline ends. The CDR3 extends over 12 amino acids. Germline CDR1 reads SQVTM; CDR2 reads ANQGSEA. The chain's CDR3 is CSAVRNTGELFF. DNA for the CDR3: TGCAGCGCCGTCAGGAACACCGGGGAGCTGTTTTTT.

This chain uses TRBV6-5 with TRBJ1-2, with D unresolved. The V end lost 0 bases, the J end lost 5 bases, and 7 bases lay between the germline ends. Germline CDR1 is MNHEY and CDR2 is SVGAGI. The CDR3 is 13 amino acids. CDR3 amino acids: CASSYSFTYGYTF. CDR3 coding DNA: TGTGCCAGCAGTTACTCGTTCACTTATGGCTACACCTTC.

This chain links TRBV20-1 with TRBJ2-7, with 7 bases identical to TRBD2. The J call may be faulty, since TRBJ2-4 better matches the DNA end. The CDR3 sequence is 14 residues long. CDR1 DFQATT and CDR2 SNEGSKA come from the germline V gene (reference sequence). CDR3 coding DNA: TGCAGTGCTAAGGTGCGGCCGGGGAGGGACATTCAGTACTTC. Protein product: CSAKVRPGRDIQYF.

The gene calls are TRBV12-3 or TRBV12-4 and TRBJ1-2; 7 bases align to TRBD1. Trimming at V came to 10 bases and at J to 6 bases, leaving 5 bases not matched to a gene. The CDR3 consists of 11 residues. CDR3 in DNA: TGTGCCACCGCGACAGGGAATGGCTACACCTTC. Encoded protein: CATATGNGYTF.

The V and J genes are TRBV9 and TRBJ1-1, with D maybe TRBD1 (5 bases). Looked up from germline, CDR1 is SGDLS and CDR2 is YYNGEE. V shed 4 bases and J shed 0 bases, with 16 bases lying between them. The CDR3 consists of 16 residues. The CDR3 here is CASSIQPGPMNTEAFF. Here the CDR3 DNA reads TGTGCCAGCAGCATACAGCCGGGACCGATGAACACTGAAGCTTTCTTT.

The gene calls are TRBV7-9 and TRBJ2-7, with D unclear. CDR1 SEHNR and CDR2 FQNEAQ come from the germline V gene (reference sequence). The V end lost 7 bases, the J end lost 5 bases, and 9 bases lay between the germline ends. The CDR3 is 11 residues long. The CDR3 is CASTQGHEQYF. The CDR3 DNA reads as TGTGCCAGCACACAAGGGCACGAGCAGTACTTC.

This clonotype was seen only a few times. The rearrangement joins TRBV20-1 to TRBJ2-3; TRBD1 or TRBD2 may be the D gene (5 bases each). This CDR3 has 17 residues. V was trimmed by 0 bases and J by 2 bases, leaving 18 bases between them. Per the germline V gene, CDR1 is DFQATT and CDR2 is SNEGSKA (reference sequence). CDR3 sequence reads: CSARDLRGTEYTDTQYF. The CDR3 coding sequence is TGCAGTGCTAGAGATCTGCGTGGGACGGAATACACAGATACGCAGTATTTT.

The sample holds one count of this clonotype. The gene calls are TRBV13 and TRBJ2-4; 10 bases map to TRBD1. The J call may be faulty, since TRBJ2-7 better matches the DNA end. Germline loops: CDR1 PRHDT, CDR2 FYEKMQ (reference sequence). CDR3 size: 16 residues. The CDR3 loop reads CASSFSGTGVLYEQYF. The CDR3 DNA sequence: TGTGCCAGCAGCTTCTCGGGGACAGGGGTCCTCTACGAGCAGTACTTC.